Given below is one T cell receptor (beta chain) in context. Its antigen is still unknown. The listed sequencing device is Illumina HiSeq 2000. The TCR beta cDNA libraries were made using 5'RACE template switching, a step that added both a universal primer site and unique molecular identifiers. Synthesis of cDNA was primed from the TCR beta constant segment and was followed by two consecutive PCR amplification steps. On the authors' methods: MIGEC was used to demultiplex reads and group the reads by UMI, and MiTCR was used to assemble and quantify clonotypes. To exclude erroneous sequences, only TCR cDNA sequences supported by at least two reads were retained. The tcR package was used for downstream repertoire analysis, and clonotypes were matched across fractions by CDR3 nucleotide sequence plus V segment. VDJmatch was used to annotate antigen specificity against VDJdb, with one amino acid substitution in CDR3 permitted. TCRdb reprocessed the reads, reporting each CDR3 protein sequence once and no DNA. TCRdb, rather than the study authors, made the V and J calls. This sample's listing comprises about half a million distinct CDR3 sequences. In total, the top ten clones hold almost 1.5% of the sample.

This record comes from a study of T cells expressing NK-cell markers (dated by TCRdb to between 2020 and 2021). General notes on the study: Three sorted T-cell subsets (CD3+CD56+NKG2C+, CD3+CD56+NKG2C- and CD3+CD56-NKG2C+) from under ten donors had their TCR beta-chain repertoires profiled. Among the eight sequenced donors, only one was HCMV-seronegative, while the other seven were HCMV-seropositive. The eight sequenced donors were randomly selected healthy volunteers, three men and five women. The libraries were sequenced on Illumina HiSeq 2000/2500, MiSeq or NextSeq, producing 2 x 150 bp reads.

Summary of the overall study and its limitations: In several donors, the dominant CD3+CD56+NKG2C+ clonotypes were found to rank among the top 10 CD8+ clonotypes and to make up about 1.0-8% of CD8+ T cells. Whether the expanded NKG2C-expressing T cell clones were specific for HCMV antigens was left unclear. Those dominant clonotypes were again the most abundant among CD3+CD56-NKG2C+ cells in a few donors, at about 25-65%.

HCMV-specific IgG was detected in serum with a commercial ELISA kit to determine HCMV serostatus. Ficoll density gradient centrifugation was used to isolate peripheral blood mononuclear cells from blood. The CDR3 holds 11 amino acids from the cysteine to the phenylalanine. The nucleotide record is missing. The clonotype originates from a woman aged 45 to 65 in good health. Donor details come from another sample of the same person, matched by shared clones. Sequencing was carried out using blood T cells: a sorted CD56 or NKG2C T cell subset, CD4+ or CD8+ T cells, or bulk PBMC T cells (not recorded which). The sequence is built from TRBV12-3 or TRBV12-4 and TRBJ1-5. The CDR3: CASSSGQPQHF.